The entry below gives a single T cell receptor (beta chain) sequence along with its context. The antigen is undetermined. Trimming left V 5 bases short and J 10 bases short, with 18 bases between. Per germline, CDR1 MNHNS and CDR2 SASEGT. CDR3 length: 14 residues. The data are from a study of cytomegalovirus exposure and HLA in healthy donors. Study-level results: The study had only CMV serostatus as immune exposure information. In vitro assays verified that three CMV-associated chains recognized CMV antigens specifically.

The PCR ran on 60 Vbeta and 13 Jbeta primers. Profiled with immunoSEQ multiplex PCR; TCRdb holds only in-frame clones, not every one. The data show 200,000 or so clones, about four fifths seen once. The genes are TRBV6-1 and TRBJ1-5; possible D gene TRBD1, 5 bases. Sequencing was carried out using PBMCs. The clonotype was recovered from a woman in her 30s in good health and CMV-seropositive. CDR3 protein: CASSPLADRPPQHF. The CDR3 region has the DNA TGTGCCAGCAGTCCCTTAGCCGACAGACCACCCCAGCATTTT.